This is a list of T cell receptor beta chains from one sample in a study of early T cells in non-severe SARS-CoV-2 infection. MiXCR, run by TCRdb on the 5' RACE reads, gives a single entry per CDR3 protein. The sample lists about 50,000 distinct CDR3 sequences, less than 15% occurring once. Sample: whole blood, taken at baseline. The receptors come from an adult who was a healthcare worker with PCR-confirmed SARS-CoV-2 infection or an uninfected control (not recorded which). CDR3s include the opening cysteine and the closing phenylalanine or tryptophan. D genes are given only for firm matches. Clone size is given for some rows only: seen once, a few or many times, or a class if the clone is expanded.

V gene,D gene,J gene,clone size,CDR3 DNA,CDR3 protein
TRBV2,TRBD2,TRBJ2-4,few,TGTGCCACCGCGGGACTAGCGGAAAACATTCAGTACTTC,CATAGLAENIQYF
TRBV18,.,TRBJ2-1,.,TGTGCCAGCTGGATGGGAGGAAAAGCCTACAATGAGCAGTTCTTC,CASWMGGKAYNEQFF
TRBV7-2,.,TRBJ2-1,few,TGTGCCAGCAGCTTAGCCCGGAACAATGAGCAGTTCTTC,CASSLARNNEQFF
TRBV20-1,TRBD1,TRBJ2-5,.,TGCAGTGCTAGGGACACAGGGGAGTGGGAGACCCAGTACTTC,CSARDTGEWETQYF
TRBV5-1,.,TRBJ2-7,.,TGCGCCAGCAGCTTGAGGGACGCCTACGAGCAGTACTTC,CASSLRDAYEQYF
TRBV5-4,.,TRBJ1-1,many,TGTGCCAGCAGACCAACAGGGTCCCCCTCGAACACTGAAGCTTTCTTT,CASRPTGSPSNTEAFF
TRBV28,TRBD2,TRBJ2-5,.,TGTGCCAGCAGTGGACTAGCGGGACAAGAGACCCAGTACTTC,CASSGLAGQETQYF
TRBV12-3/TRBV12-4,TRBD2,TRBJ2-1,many,TGTGCCAGCACCCTAGCGGGCTCCTACAATGAGCAGTTCTTC,CASTLAGSYNEQFF
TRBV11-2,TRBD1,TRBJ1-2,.,TGTGCCAGCAGCGCAGACAGGGGGAAAACCTTC,CASSADRGKTF
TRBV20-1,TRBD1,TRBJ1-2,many,TGCAGTGCTAGCTTCCCGGACAGGTTGGATGGCTACACCTTC,CSASFPDRLDGYTF
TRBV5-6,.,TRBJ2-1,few,TGTGCCAGCAGCTTGGGGCGCCCAATCCCATCCAATGAGCAGTTCTTC,CASSLGRPIPSNEQFF
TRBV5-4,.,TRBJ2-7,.,TGTGCCAGCAGCTTGGCTCAGGGCCAAGGGGAGCAGTACTTC,CASSLAQGQGEQYF
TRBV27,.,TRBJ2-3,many,TGTGCCAGCAGGCGGCTCACAGATACGCAGTATTTT,CASRRLTDTQYF
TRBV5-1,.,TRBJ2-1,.,TGCGCCAGCAGCTTGGGGGACGAGAACAATGAGCAGTTCTTC,CASSLGDENNEQFF
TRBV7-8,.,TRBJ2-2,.,TGTGCCAGCAGCTTAGATTCAGGGTCAGGGGAGCTGTTTTTT,CASSLDSGSGELFF
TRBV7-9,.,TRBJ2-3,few,TGTGCCAGCAGCCCAGGGGGGGCAGATACGCAGTATTTT,CASSPGGADTQYF
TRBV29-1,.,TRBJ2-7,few,TGTAGCGTTGGGGGGAGCTCCTACGAGCAGTACTTC,CSVGGSSYEQYF
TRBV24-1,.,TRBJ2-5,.,TGTGCCACCAGTGACCCGGCCGCTCTCCAAGAGACCCAGTACTTC,CATSDPAALQETQYF
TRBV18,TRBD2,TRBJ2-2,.,TGTGCCAGCTCACCACTACTAGCGGGAGGTCCGAACACCGGGGAGCTGTTTTTT,CASSPLLAGGPNTGELFF
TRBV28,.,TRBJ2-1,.,TGTGCCAGCAGTTTATTGGGGACTGGGCTTAGGAATGAGCAGTTCTTC,CASSLLGTGLRNEQFF
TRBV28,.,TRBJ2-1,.,TGTGCCATCGACCCGCTAGCGAGTGGATACAATGAGCAGTTCTTC,CAIDPLASGYNEQFF
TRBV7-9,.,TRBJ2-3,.,TGTGCCAGCAGCCCGCACGTAGGGAGCACAGATACGCAGTATTTT,CASSPHVGSTDTQYF
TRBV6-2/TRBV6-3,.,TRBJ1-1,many,TGTGCCAGCAGCTACCCTGAACTCGACAGGGAAGCTTTCTTT,CASSYPELDREAFF
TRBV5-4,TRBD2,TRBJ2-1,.,TGTGCCAGCAGCTTGGCCGGGGCTAGCGGGTGGAATGAGCAGTTCTTC,CASSLAGASGWNEQFF
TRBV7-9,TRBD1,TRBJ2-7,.,TGTGCCAGCAGCCGGGACAGCGAGCAGTACTTC,CASSRDSEQYF
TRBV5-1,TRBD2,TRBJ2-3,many,TGCGCCACTCGTGACTCCGTATTAGGAGCGGGAGGCGAGACAGATACGCAGTATTTT,CATRDSVLGAGGETDTQYF
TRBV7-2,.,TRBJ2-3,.,TGTGCCAGCAGCTGGGGGACTACAGATACGCAGTATTTT,CASSWGTTDTQYF
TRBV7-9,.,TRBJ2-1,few,TGTGCCAGCAGCTTGATACGACAGTATGATAATGAGCAGTTCTTC,CASSLIRQYDNEQFF
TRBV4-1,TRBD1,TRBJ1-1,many,TGCGCCAGCAGCCTACGGACAGGACAGAACACTGAAGCTTTCTTT,CASSLRTGQNTEAFF
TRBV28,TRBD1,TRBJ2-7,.,TGTGCCAGCAGCCTTCTTACAGGGGGCGAGCAGTACTTC,CASSLLTGGEQYF
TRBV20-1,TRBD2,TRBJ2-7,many,TGCAGTGCTAGAGAGCGGGAGTACGAGCAGTACTTC,CSAREREYEQYF
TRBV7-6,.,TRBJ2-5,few,TGTGCCAGCAGCCTAGGAGATTCGTTGGAGACCCAGTACTTC,CASSLGDSLETQYF
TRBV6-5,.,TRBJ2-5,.,TGTGCCAGCCGAAGGGGAGAGACCCAGTACTTC,CASRRGETQYF
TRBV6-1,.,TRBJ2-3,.,TGTGCCAGCAGAGTGCTAGCGACAGATACGCAGTATTTT,CASRVLATDTQYF
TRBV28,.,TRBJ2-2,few,TGTGCCAGCAGTTTGGGGGTCTTGGCGGGAACCGGGGAGCTGTTTTTT,CASSLGVLAGTGELFF
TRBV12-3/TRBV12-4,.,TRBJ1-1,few,TGTGCCAGCAGTCCTGATACAGGGTGGGACACTGAAGCTTTCTTT,CASSPDTGWDTEAFF
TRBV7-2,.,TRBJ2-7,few,TGTGCCAGCAGCTTAAGACCGAACTCCTACGAGCAGTACTTC,CASSLRPNSYEQYF
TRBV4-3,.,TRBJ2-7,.,TGCGCCAGCAGCCAAGGACTATCCTACGAGCAGTACTTC,CASSQGLSYEQYF
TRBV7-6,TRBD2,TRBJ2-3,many,TGTGCCAGCAGCCACGAAACGCGGGAGTCAACAGATACGCAGTATTTT,CASSHETRESTDTQYF
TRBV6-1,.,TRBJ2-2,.,TGTGCCGTAGGGGGTCTTAACACCGGGGAGCTGTTTTTT,CAVGGLNTGELFF
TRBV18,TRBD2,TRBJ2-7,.,TGTGCCAGCTCACCATGGACTAGCGGGAGTGGAGAGCAGTACTTC,CASSPWTSGSGEQYF
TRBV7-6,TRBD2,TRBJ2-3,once,TGTGCCAGCATTCGCCTGACTAGCGGGAAGACAGATACGCAGTATTTT,CASIRLTSGKTDTQYF
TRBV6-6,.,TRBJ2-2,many,TGTGCCACCCGAGGGGCAACAGGGAACACCGGGGAGCTGTTTTTT,CATRGATGNTGELFF
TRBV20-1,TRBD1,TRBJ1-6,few,TGCAGTGCTCAAGACAGGGTGACCTATAATTCACCCCTCCACTTT,CSAQDRVTYNSPLHF
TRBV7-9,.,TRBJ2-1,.,TGTGCCAGCAGCCCCCGGTCGCCCTCCGCGATCGATGAGCAGTTCTTC,CASSPRSPSAIDEQFF
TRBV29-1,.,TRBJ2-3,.,TGCAGCTCCAATCTGGGAGGACCAGATACGCAGTATTTT,CSSNLGGPDTQYF
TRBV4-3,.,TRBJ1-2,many,TGCGCCAGCAGCCAAGTAGCAGGGTCTGGCTACACCTTC,CASSQVAGSGYTF
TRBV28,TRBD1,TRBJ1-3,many,TGTGCCAGCAGTTTCGAGGGGGCCCCAAACACCATATATTTT,CASSFEGAPNTIYF
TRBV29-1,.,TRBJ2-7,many,TGCAGCGTGTCGTATGGGGGCTACGAGCAGTACTTC,CSVSYGGYEQYF
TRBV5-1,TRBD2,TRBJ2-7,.,TGCGCCAGCAGCTTGGCCATCGTGCGGGAGGGCGAGCAGTACTTC,CASSLAIVREGEQYF
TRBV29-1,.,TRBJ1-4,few,TGCAGCGTTGAAGATTGGACAGCTGAAAAACTGTTTTTT,CSVEDWTAEKLFF
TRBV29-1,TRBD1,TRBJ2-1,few,TGCAGCGTTGATCCCAGGGGGATTGAGCAGTTCTTC,CSVDPRGIEQFF
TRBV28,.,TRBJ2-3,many,TGTGCCAGCAGTTCCGGGACCCCCACAGATACGCAGTATTTT,CASSSGTPTDTQYF